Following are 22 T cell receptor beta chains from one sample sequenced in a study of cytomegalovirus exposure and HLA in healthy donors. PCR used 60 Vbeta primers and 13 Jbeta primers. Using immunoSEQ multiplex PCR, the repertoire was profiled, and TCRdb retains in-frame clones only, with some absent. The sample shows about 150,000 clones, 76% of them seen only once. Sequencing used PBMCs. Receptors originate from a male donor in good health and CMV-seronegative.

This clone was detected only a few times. The CDR3 sequence: CASSSQGSEKLFF. CDR3 in DNA: TGTGCCAGCAGCTCGCAGGGTAGTGAAAAACTGTTTTTT. The genes are TRBV5-6 and TRBJ1-4; possibly TRBD1 for D (5 bases). Per germline, CDR1 SGHDT and CDR2 YYEEEE. The CDR3 runs to 13 residues. V lost 3 bases and J lost 7, with 10 bases in between. The full variable domain, rest sourced from reference TRBV5-6 and TRBJ1-4, is DAGVTQSPTHLIKTRGQQVTLRCSPKSGHDTVSWYQQALGQGPQFIFQYYEEEERQRGNFPDRFSGHQFPNYSSELNVNALLLGDSALYLCASSSQGSEKLFFGSGTQLSVL.

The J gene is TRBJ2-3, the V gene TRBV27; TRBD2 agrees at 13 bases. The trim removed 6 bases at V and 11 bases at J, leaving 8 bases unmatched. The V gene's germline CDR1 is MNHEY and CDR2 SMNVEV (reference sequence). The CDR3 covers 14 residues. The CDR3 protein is CASSSRTSGSVQYF. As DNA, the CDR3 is TGTGCCAGCAGCTCCCGGACTAGCGGGAGTGTGCAGTATTTT.

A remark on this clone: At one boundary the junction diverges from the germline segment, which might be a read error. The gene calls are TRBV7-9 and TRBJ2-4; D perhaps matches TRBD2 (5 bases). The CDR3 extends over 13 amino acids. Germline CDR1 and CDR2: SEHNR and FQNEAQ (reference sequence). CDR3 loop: CSSSLEGRGIQYF. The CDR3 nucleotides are TGTTCCAGCAGCTTAGAAGGTCGGGGCATTCAGTACTTC.

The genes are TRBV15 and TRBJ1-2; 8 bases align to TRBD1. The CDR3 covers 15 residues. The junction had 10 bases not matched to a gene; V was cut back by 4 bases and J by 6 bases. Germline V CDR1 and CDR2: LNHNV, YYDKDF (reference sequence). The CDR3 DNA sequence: TGTGCCACCAGCAAGCGACAGGGGATAAAAGATGGCTACACCTTC. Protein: CATSKRQGIKDGYTF.

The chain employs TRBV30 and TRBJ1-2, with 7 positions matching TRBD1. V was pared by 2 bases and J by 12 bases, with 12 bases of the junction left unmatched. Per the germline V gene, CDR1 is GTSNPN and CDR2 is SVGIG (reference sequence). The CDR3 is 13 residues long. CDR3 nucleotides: TGTGCCTGGAGTCCGAAAGGGGACAGTCCAGACACCTTC. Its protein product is CAWSPKGDSPDTF.

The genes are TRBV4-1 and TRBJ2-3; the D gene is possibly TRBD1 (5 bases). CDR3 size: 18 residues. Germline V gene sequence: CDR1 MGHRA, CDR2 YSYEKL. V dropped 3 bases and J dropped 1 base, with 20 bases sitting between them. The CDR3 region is CASSQPLKGRRGTDTQYF. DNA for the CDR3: TGCGCCAGCAGCCAGCCCCTCAAGGGGCGAAGAGGCACAGATACGCAGTATTTT.

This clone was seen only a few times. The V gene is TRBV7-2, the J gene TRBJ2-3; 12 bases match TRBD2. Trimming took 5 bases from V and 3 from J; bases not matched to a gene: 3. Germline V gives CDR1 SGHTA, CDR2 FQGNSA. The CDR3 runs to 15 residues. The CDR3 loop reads CASSAGLAGTDTQYF. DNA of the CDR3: TGTGCCAGCAGCGCAGGACTAGCGGGGACAGATACGCAGTATTTT.

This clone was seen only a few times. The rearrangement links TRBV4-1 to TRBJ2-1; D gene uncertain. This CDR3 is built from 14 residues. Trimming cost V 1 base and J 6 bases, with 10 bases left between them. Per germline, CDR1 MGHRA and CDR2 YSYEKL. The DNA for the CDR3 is TGCGCCAGCAGCCAAGTTCTGAGTGGCAATGAGCAGTTCTTC. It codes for CASSQVLSGNEQFF.

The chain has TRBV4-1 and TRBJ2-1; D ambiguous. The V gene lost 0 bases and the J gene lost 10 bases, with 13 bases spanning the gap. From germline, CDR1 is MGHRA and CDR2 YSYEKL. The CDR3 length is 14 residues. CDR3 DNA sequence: TGCGCCAGCAGCCAAGATGTGGGTTGGGCCGAGCAGTTCTTC. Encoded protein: CASSQDVGWAEQFF.

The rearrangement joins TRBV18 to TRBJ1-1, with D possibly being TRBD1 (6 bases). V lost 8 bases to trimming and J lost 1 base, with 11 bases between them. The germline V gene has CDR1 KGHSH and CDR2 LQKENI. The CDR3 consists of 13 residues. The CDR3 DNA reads TGTGCCAGCGAGAAACAGGGGAACACTGAAGCTTTCTTT. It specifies CASEKQGNTEAFF.

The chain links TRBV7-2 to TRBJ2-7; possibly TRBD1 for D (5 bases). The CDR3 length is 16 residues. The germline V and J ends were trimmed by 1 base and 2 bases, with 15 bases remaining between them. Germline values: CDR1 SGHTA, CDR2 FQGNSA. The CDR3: CASSLDSWGGPYEQYF. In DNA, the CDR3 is TGTGCCAGCAGCTTAGATTCGTGGGGCGGCCCCTACGAGCAGTACTTC.

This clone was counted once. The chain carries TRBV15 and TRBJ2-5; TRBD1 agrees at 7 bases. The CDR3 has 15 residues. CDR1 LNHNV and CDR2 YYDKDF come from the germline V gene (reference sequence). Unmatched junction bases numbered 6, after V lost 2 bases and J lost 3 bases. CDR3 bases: TGTGCCACCAGCAGAAACAGGGGTTACGAAGAGACCCAGTACTTC. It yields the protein CATSRNRGYEETQYF.

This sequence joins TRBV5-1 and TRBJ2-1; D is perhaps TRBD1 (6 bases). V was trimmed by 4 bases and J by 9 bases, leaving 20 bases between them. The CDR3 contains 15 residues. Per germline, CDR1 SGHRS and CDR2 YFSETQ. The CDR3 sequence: CASSPDRALSREQFF. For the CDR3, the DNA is TGCGCCAGCAGCCCGGACAGAGCCCTCTCTCGTGAGCAGTTCTTC.

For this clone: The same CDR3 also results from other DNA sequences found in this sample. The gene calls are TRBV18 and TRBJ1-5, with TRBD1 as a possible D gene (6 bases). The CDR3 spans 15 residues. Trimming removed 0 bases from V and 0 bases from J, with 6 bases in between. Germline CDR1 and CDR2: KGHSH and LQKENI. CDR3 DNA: TGTGCCAGCTCACCACCAGGGGGTAGCAATCAGCCCCAGCATTTT. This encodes CASSPPGGSNQPQHF.

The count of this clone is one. The CDR3 DNA follows: TGTGCCAGCAGCTTGGGGCGGGGTCAGCCCCAGCATTTT. Protein sequence: CASSLGRGQPQHF. J is TRBJ1-5 and V is TRBV5-6, with D hard to call. The CDR3 is 13 amino acids. The V end was cut by 0 bases, the J end by 6 bases, with 7 bases between. Germline loops: CDR1 SGHDT, CDR2 YYEEEE.

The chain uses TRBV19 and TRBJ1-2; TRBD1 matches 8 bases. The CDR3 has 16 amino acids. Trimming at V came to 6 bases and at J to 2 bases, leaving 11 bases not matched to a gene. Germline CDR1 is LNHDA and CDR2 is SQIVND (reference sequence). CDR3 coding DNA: TGTGCCAGTAGCACCACTCTGGGACAGGAGAACTATGGCTACACCTTC. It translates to CASSTTLGQENYGYTF.

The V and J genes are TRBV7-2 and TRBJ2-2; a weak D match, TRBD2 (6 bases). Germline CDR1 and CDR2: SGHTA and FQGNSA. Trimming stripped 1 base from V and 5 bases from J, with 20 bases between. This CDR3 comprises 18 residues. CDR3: CASSLGWARGDGTGELFF. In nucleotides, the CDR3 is TGTGCCAGCAGCTTAGGATGGGCGCGGGGAGATGGGACCGGGGAGCTGTTTTTT.

CDR3 protein: CASSLGQGGTEAFF. In DNA, the CDR3 is TGCGCCAGCAGCTTGGGGCAGGGAGGCACTGAAGCTTTCTTT. This chain links TRBV5-1 with TRBJ1-1, with D perhaps matching TRBD1 (5 bases). This CDR3 is built from 14 residues. The V gene's germline CDR1 is SGHRS and CDR2 YFSETQ. V lost 0 bases and J 4 bases, leaving 10 bases between the germline ends.

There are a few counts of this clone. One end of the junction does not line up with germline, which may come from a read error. CDR3 region: CASREDSQPQHF. CDR3 sequence (DNA): TGTGCCAGCAGGGAAGATAGCCAGCCCCAGCATTTT. The rearrangement joins TRBV2 to TRBJ1-5; D uncertain. Looked up from germline, CDR1 is SNHLY and CDR2 is FYNNEI. The CDR3 spans 12 residues. Supplemented by reference TRBV2 and TRBJ1-5, the full variable domain reads EPEVTQTPSHQVTQMGQEVILRCVPISNHLYFYWYRQILGQKVEFLVSFYNNEISEKSEIFDDQFSVERPDGSNFTLKIRSTKLEDSAMYFCASREDSQPQHFGDGTRLSIL.

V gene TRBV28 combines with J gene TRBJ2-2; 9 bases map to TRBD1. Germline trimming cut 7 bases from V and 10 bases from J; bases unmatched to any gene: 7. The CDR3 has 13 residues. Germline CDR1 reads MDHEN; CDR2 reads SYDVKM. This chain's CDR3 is CASTTGGIEELFF. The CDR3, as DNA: TGTGCCAGCACGACAGGGGGGATCGAGGAGCTGTTTTTT. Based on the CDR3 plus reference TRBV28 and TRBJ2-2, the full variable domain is DVKVTQSSRYLVKRTGEKVFLECVQDMDHENMFWYRQDPGLGLRLIYFSYDVKMKEKGDIPEGYSVSREKKERFSLILESASTNQTSMYLCASTTGGIEELFFGEGSRLTVL.

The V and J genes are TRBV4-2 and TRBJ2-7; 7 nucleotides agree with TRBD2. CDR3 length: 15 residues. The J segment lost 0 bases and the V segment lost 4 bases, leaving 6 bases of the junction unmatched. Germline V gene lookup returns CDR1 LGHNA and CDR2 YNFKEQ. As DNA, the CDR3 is TGTGCCAGCAGCCGCGAGGCTAGCGGCTCCTACGAGCAGTACTTC. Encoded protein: CASSREASGSYEQYF.

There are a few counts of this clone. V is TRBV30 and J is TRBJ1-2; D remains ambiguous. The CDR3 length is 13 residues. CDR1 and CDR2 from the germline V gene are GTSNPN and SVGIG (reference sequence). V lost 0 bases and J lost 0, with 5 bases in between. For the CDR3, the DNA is TGTGCCTGGAGTGTACAGACTAACTATGGCTACACCTTC. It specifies CAWSVQTNYGYTF.